This T cell receptor (beta chain) was sequenced during a study of blood T cell repertoires in COVID-19. This clone was detected only once. Repertoires were generated with immunoSEQ multiplex PCR, while TCRdb's copy carries only in-frame clones and drops some. The sample records 280,000 or so clones, 85% being singletons. Which cohort a participant joined came from the clinical history participants gave. Germline CDR1 is LNHDA and CDR2 is SQIVND (reference sequence). The CDR3 is 15 amino acids. V trimming: 6 bases; J trimming: 1 base; junction bases outside the gene matches: 3. The sequenced material came from PBMCs or T cells enriched from blood (not recorded which). This rearrangement joins TRBV19 to TRBJ2-5; the match to TRBD2 covers 12 bases. The TCR comes from a woman between 45 and 65 years old who had recovered from COVID-19. This CDR3 is CASSPSGGAQETQYF. CDR3 nucleotides: TGTGCCAGTAGCCCTAGCGGGGGGGCCCAAGAGACCCAGTACTTC.